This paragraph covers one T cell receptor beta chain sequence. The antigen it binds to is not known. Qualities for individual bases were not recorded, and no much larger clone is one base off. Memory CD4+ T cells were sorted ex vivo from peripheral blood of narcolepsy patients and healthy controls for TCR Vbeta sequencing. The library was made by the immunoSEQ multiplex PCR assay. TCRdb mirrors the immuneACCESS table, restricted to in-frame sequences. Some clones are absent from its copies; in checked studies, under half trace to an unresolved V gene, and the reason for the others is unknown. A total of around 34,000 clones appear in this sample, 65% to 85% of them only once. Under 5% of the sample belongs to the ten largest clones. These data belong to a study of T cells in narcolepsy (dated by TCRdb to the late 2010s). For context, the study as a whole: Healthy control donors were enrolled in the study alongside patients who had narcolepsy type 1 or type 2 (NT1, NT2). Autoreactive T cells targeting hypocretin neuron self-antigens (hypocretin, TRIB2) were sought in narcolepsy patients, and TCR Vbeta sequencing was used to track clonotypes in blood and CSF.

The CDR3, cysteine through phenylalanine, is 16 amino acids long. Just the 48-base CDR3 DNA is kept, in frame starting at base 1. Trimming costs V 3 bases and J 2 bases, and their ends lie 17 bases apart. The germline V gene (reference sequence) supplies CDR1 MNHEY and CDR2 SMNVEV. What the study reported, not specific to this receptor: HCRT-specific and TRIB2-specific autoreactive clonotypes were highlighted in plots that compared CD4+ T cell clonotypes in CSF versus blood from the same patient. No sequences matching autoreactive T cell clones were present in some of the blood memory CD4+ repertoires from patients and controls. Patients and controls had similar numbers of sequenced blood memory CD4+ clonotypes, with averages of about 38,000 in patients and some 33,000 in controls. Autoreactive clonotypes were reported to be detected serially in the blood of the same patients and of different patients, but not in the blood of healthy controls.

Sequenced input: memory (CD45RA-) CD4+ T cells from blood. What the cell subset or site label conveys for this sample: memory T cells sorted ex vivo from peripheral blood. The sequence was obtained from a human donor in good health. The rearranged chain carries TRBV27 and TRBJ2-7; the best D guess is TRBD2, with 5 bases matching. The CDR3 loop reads CASSFTRGRITYEQYF. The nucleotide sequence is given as TGTGCCAGCAGTTTCACCCGAGGGAGAATTACCTACGAGCAGTACTTC.